This TCR beta chain derives from a study of T cell responses to AZD1222 COVID-19 vaccine. Clones were sequenced by immunoSEQ multiplex PCR, and TCRdb holds only the in-frame ones, with some missing. The repertoire includes roughly 120,000 clones, approximately 90% of them detected once, and more than 7.5% sits in the top ten. The germline V and J ends were trimmed by 5 bases and 4 bases, with 11 bases remaining between them. The germline CDR1 and CDR2 sequences are SGHVS and FQNEAQ. CDR3 size: 13 residues. This clone is a singleton in its sample. Its antigen is still unknown. Findings of the study overall: At baseline, seropositivity was found in only six or seven AZD1222 recipients. None of the repertoires were sampled until the peak T cell response had passed. Regions 160-218 and 743-854 held dominance among vaccine-associated CD4 TCRs, which spanned spike. An increase in Spike-specific TCR breadth and depth was observed after two AZD1222 doses.

The sequenced sample was peripheral blood, obtained on day 0 of AZD1222 vaccination. This receptor was taken from an adult in good health. This chain links TRBV7-8 with TRBJ1-1, with D perhaps matching TRBD1 (5 bases). CDR3 sequence (DNA): TGTGCCAGCAGCGCAGGGTTTATCACTGAAGCTTTCTTT. Protein sequence: CASSAGFITEAFF.